This T cell receptor (beta chain) originates from a study of T cells expressing NK-cell markers. Turning to the study itself: Among eight sequenced donors, seven carried HCMV seropositivity while one was seronegative.

As regards this clonotype: Antigen: not known.

UMIs were included in TCR beta cDNA generated by 5'RACE template switching. TCRdb re-called the 5' RACE reads and gives one entry per CDR3 protein, without DNA. The sample holds around 260,000 distinct CDR3 sequences. General study findings and limits: Dominant NKG2C+ clonotypes in about six donors made up roughly 1.0-8% of CD8+ T cells.

The CDR3 covers 14 residues. Per the germline V gene, CDR1 is KGHDR and CDR2 is SFDVKD. Sequencing was done on a sample of blood T cells: a sorted CD56 or NKG2C T cell subset, CD4+ or CD8+ T cells, or bulk PBMC T cells (not recorded which). V and J are TRBV24-1 and TRBJ2-2; the D call of TRBD1 rests on TCRdb alone, since no DNA is present to check it. The TCR comes from a woman aged 18-69 years in good health. CDR3: CATSRTGGTGELFF.